The entry below gives a single TCR beta chain sequence along with its context. Under the authors' procedure: Amplification of reference gene primers provided the estimated nucleated cell counts. Profiling relied on immunoSEQ multiplex PCR, and the TCRdb table lists in-frame clones only, not all of them. V and J calls and clone size are given by that table; D and trimming were obtained from the DNA. The data show 120,000 to 150,000 clones, more than 75% seen once. This sample is part of a study of blood T cell repertoires in COVID-19. In the study overall: Acute and convalescent COVID-19 specimens originated in the United States, Italy and Spain. Sources were T cells, B-cell-depleted T cells, or PBMCs; the material itself was cDNA or gDNA.

CDR3 length: 13 amino acids. Trimming shortened V by 4 bases and J by 2 bases, and 3 bases separated the two germline ends. CDR1 LGHDT and CDR2 YNNKEL come from the germline V gene (reference sequence). Sequencing was carried out using peripheral blood. The sequence was obtained from a man in his 60s with active or convalescent COVID-19. The chain uses TRBV3-1 (or the pseudogene TRBV3-2) and TRBJ2-6; no definite D call. The CDR3 region has the DNA TGTGCCAGCAGCCCAACTGGGGCCAACGTCCTGACTTTC. It translates to CASSPTGANVLTF.